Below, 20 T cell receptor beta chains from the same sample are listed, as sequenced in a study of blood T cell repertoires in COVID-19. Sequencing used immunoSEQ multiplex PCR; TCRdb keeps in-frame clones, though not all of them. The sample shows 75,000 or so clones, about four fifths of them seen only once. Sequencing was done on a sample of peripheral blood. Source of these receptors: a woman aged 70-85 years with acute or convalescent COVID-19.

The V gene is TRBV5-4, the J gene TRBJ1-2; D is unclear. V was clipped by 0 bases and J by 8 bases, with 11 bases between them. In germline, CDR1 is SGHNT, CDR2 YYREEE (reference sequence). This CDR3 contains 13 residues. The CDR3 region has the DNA TGTGCCAGCAGCTTGGATTGGGGAGGAGGCTACACCTTC. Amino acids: CASSLDWGGGYTF.

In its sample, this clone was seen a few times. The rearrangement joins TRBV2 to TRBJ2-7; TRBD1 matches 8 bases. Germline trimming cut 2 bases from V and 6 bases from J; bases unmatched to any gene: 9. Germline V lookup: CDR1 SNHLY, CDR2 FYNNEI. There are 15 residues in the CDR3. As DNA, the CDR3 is TGTGCCAGCAGTGAAAGCGACAGGGGCGTCGGCGAGCAGTACTTC. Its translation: CASSESDRGVGEQYF.

The CDR3 sequence: CASSPQSGQSNEQFF. DNA of the CDR3: TGTGCCAGCAGCCCCCAGTCTGGACAGAGCAATGAGCAGTTCTTC. The V call is TRBV9, the J call TRBJ2-1; weak D call: TRBD1 (6 bases). Trimming took off 4 bases at V and 6 bases at J, with 17 bases between the two ends. Germline assignment: CDR1 SGDLS and CDR2 YYNGEE. The CDR3 totals 15 residues.

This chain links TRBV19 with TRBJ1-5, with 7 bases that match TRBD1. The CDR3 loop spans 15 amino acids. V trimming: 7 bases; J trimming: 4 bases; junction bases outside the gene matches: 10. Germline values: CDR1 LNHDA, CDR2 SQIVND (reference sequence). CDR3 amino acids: CASTKGAGRNQPQHF. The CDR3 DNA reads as TGTGCCAGTACCAAGGGGGCAGGGAGGAATCAGCCCCAGCATTTT.

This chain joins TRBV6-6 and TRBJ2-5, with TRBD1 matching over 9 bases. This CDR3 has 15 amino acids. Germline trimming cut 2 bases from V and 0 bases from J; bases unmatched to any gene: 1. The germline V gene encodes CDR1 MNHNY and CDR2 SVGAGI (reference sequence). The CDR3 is CASSYGTGNQETQYF. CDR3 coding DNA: TGTGCCAGCAGTTACGGGACAGGGAACCAAGAGACCCAGTACTTC.

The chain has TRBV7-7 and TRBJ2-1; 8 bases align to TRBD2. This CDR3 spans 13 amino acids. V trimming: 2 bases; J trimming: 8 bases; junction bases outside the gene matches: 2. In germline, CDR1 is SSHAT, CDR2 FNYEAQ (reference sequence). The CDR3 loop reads CASSLNGRDEQFF. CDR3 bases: TGTGCCAGCAGCTTAAACGGGAGGGATGAGCAGTTCTTC. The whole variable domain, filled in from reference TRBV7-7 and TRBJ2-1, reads GAGVSQSPRYKVTKRGQDVTLRCDPISSHATLYWYQQALGQGPEFLTYFNYEAQPDKSGLPSDRFSAERPEGSISTLTIQRTEQRDSAMYRCASSLNGRDEQFFGPGTRLTVL.

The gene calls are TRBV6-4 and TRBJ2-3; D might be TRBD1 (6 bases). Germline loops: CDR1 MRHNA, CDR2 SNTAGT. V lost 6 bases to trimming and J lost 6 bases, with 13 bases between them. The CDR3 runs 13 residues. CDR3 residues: CASSLNQGDTQYF. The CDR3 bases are TGTGCCAGCAGCCTGAATCAGGGGGATACGCAGTATTTT.

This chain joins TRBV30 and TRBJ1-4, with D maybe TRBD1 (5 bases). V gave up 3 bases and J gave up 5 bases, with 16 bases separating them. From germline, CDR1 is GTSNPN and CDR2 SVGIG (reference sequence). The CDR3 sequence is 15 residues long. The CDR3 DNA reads TGTGCCTGGAGCACCTCCGCGGGACGGAATGAAAAACTGTTTTTT. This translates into CAWSTSAGRNEKLFF.

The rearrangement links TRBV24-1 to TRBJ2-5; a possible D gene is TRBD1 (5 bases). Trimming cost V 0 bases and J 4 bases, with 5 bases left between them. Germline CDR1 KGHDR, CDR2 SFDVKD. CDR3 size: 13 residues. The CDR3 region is CATSDLQGETQYF. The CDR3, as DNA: TGTGCCACCAGTGATTTGCAGGGAGAGACCCAGTACTTC.

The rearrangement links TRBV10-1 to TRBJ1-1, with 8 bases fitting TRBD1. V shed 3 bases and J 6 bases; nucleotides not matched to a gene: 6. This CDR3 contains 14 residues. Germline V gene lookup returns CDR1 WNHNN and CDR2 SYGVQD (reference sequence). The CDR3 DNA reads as TGCGCCAGCAGTGATTACAGGGGGTCCCCTGAAGCTTTCTTT. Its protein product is CASSDYRGSPEAFF.

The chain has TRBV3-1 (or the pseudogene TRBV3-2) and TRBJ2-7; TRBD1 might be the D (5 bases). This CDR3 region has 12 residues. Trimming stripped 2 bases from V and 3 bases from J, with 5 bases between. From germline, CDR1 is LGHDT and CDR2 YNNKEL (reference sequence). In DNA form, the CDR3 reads TGTGCCAGCAGCCAAAGGGGCTACGAGCAGTACTTC. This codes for CASSQRGYEQYF.

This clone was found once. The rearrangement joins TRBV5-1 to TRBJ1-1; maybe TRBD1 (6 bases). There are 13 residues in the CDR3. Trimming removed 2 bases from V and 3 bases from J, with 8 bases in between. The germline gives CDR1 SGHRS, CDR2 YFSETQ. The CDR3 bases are TGCGCCAGCAGCTTTGAGGGGGACACTGAAGCTTTCTTT. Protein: CASSFEGDTEAFF.

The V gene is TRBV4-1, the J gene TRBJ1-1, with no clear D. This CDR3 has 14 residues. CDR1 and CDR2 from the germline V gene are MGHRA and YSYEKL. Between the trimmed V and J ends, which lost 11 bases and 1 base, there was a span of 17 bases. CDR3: CACCQLDWNTEAFF. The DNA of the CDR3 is TGCGCCTGCTGCCAACTCGACTGGAACACTGAAGCTTTCTTT.

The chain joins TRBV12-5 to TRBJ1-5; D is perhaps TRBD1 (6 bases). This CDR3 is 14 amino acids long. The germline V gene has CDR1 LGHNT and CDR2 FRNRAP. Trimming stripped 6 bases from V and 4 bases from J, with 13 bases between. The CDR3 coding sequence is TGTGCTAGTGGGGATGGACAGCCAAATCAGCCCCAGCATTTT. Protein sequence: CASGDGQPNQPQHF. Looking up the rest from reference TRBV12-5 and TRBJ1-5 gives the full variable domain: DARVTQTPRHKVTEMGQEVTMRCQPILGHNTVFWYRQTMMQGLELLAYFRNRAPLDDSGMPKDRFSAEMPDATLATLKIQPSEPRDSAVYFCASGDGQPNQPQHFGDGTRLSIL.

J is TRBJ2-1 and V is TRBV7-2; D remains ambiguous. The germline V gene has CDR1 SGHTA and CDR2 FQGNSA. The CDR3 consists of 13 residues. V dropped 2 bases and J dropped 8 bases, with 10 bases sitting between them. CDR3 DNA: TGTGCCAGCAGCTTACGTCGTACTCATGAGCAGTTCTTC. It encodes CASSLRRTHEQFF.

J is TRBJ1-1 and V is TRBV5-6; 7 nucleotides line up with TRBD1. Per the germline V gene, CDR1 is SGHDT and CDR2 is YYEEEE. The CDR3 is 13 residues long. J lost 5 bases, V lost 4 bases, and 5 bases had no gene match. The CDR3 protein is CASSGYRGTEAFF. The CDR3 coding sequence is TGTGCCAGCAGCGGATACAGGGGAACTGAAGCTTTCTTT.

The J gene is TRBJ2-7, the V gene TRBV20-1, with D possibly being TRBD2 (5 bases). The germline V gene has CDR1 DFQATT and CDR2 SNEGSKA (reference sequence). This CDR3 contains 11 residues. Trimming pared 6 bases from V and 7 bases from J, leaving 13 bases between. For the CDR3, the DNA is TGCAGTGCGTTGAGGGCCTCGGAGCAGTACTTC. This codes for CSALRASEQYF.

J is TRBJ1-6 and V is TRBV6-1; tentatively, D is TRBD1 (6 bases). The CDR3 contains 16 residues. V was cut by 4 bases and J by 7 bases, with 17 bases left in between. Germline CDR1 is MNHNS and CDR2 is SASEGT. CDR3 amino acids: CASSARQDVRNSPLHF. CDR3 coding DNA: TGTGCCAGCAGTGCCCGACAGGATGTACGGAATTCACCCCTCCACTTT.

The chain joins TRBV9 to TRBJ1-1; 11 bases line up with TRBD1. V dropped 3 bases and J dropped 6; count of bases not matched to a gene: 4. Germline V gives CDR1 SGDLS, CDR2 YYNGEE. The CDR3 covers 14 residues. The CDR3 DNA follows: TGTGCCAGCAGCGGGGGACAGGGGGGCGCTGAAGCTTTCTTT. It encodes CASSGGQGGAEAFF.

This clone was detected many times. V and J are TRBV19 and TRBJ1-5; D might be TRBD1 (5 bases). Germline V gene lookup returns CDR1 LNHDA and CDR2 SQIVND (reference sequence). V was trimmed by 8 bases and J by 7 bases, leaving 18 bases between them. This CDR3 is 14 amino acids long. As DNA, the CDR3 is TGTGCCAGTGACCCGGGGGGACGGAGGCAGCCCCAGCATTTT. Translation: CASDPGGRRQPQHF.